The 8 T cell receptor beta chains presented below share a single source sample, sequenced in a study of OX40 agonist ivuxolimab in advanced cancers. Generated by immunoSEQ multiplex PCR, the TCRdb table keeps only in-frame clones and is missing some. The sample shows fewer than 60,000 clones, around 82% of them seen only once. The specimen was CD4+ or CD8+ T cells sorted from blood, collected in a trial of the OX40 agonist ivuxolimab. These receptors were obtained from an adult with an advanced solid tumor such as melanoma, head and neck, liver or kidney cancer.

J is TRBJ2-7 and V is TRBV19, with 8 bases aligning to TRBD2. Germline-derived CDR1 and CDR2 are LNHDA and SQIVND (reference sequence). Losses at the gene ends were 4 bases for V and 4 bases for J; bases not matched to a gene: 9. This CDR3 spans 15 amino acids. This chain's CDR3 is CASSTQAGVWYEQYF. In nucleotides, the CDR3 is TGTGCCAGTAGTACTCAAGCGGGAGTATGGTACGAGCAGTACTTC.

The genes are TRBV11-2 and TRBJ2-7; D unresolved. Trimming shortened V by 2 bases and J by 3 bases, and 14 bases separated the two germline ends. The CDR3 totals 15 residues. Germline-derived CDR1 and CDR2 are SGHAT and FQNNGV. The DNA of the CDR3 is TGTGCCAGCAGCTTAAGCTTGGAACGGAGCTACGAGCAGTACTTC. Protein: CASSLSLERSYEQYF.

This clone was seen many times. The same CDR3 is also encoded by other DNA sequences in this sample. The chain is built from TRBV20-1 and TRBJ2-3; D is unclear. This CDR3 comprises 11 residues. CDR1 and CDR2 (germline): DFQATT, SNEGSKA (reference sequence). Trimming pared 0 bases from V and 6 bases from J, leaving 4 bases between. The CDR3 bases are TGCAGTGCTAGAGATCCCGATACGCAGTATTTT. Protein product: CSARDPDTQYF.

V gene TRBV5-8 combines with J gene TRBJ1-2, with 8 bases that match TRBD1. Losses at the gene ends were 5 bases for V and 4 bases for J; bases not matched to a gene: 7. Per germline, CDR1 SGHTS and CDR2 YDEGEE. The CDR3 is made up of 14 amino acids. The CDR3 DNA follows: TGTGCCAGCAGTTCCGGGACAGGAGTCTATGGCTACACCTTC. Its protein is CASSSGTGVYGYTF.

The chain combines TRBV28 with TRBJ2-5; 7 bases are shared with TRBD2. CDR1 and CDR2 (germline): MDHEN, SYDVKM. V lost 3 bases, J lost 3 bases, and 4 bases stayed unmatched. The CDR3 has 14 amino acids. The CDR3 nucleotides are TGTGCCAGCAGTTTCTGGACTAGTGAAGAGACCCAGTACTTC. The encoded protein is CASSFWTSEETQYF.

The chain uses TRBV7-2 and TRBJ1-5; perhaps TRBD1 as D (6 bases). The germline V and J ends were trimmed by 0 bases and 3 bases, with 9 bases remaining between them. Germline values: CDR1 SGHTA, CDR2 FQGNSA. CDR3 size: 15 residues. The CDR3 loop reads CASSLAGGPNQPQHF. In nucleotides, the CDR3 is TGTGCCAGCAGCTTAGCCGGGGGGCCCAATCAGCCCCAGCATTTT.

The chain combines TRBV6-5 with TRBJ2-5, with D unclear. The end of the DNA fits TRBJ2-7 better, so the J call may be wrong. Germline loops: CDR1 MNHEY, CDR2 SVGAGI. The CDR3 runs to 12 residues. CDR3 amino acids: CASSYHNGEQYF. The CDR3 bases are TGTGCCAGCAGTTACCACAACGGCGAGCAGTACTTC.

This clone has a single count. The chain uses TRBV28 and TRBJ2-7; D is perhaps TRBD1 (7 bases). The CDR3 has 16 residues. V was shortened by 7 bases and J by 6 bases, with 25 bases between the two germline ends. The germline CDR1 and CDR2 sequences are MDHEN and SYDVKM. CDR3 sequence: CASTFGRDSISGEQYF. As DNA, the CDR3 is TGTGCCAGCACCTTTGGGCGGGACAGCATTTCTGGCGAGCAGTACTTC.